The clone carrying this T cell receptor beta chain was picked up a small number of times. The target antigen is unknown. Through a sample-barcoded 5' primer and a J-beta primer mix, a second PCR was run for roughly 7 to 11 cycles. TCRdb recomputed calls from the 5' RACE reads with MiXCR, one row per CDR3 protein. The sample includes more than 800,000 distinct CDR3 sequences, 35% to 50% of them seen just once. V was clipped by 5 bases and J by 1 base; unmatched bases: 2. The CDR3 runs to 15 residues. Germline CDR1 and CDR2: MNHEY and SVGEGT. This entry comes from a study of blood T cells in healthy people across ages. Study-wide results and caveats: More naive CD4+ cells and higher diversity were found in long-lived than in aged donors.

Sequencing was carried out using blood. The rearrangement joins TRBV6-2 or TRBV6-3 to TRBJ2-1; 10 nucleotides align to TRBD2. This clonotype was sampled from a woman aged 55-69 years in good health. The CDR3 sequence is CASSKLAGSYNEQFF. In DNA form, the CDR3 reads TGTGCCAGCAGTAAACTAGCGGGGTCCTACAATGAGCAGTTCTTC.